This T cell receptor (beta chain) was captured in a study of blood T cell repertoires in COVID-19. Study details: The United States, Italy and Spain supplied acute and convalescent COVID-19 samples. PBMCs, B-cell-depleted T cells, or T cells were the source of the cDNA or gDNA that made up the material.

The CDR3 spans 13 residues. Trimming shortened V by 4 bases and J by 2 bases, and 8 bases separated the two germline ends. CDR1 SNHLY and CDR2 FYNNEI come from the germline V gene. Authors' data handling: Reference gene primers were amplified, and this amplification served to estimate nucleated cell counts. TCRdb's copy holds only in-frame clones and misses some; the assay was immunoSEQ multiplex PCR. V and J calls and clone size follow that table, whereas D and trimming were derived from the DNA. The sample records about 120,000 clones, 82% being singletons. This sequence joins TRBV2 and TRBJ2-5; D is undetermined. Sequencing was carried out using peripheral blood. The clonotype originates from a human donor in a cohort sampled during active COVID-19. Here the CDR3 reads CASSAPRQETQYF. In nucleotides, the CDR3 is TGTGCCAGCAGTGCCCCCAGGCAAGAGACCCAGTACTTC.